This entry is about one T cell receptor beta chain. Its antigen is undetermined. During the collection period, no donor immune events like infections were recorded. TCRdb's table, derived via immunoSEQ multiplex PCR, lists solely in-frame clones and lacks some. The profile shows around 85,000 clones, around 89% of them singletons. CDR1 LGHNA and CDR2 YSLEER come from the germline V gene. The CDR3 covers 17 residues. Trimming at V came to 4 bases and at J to 2 bases, leaving 5 bases not matched to a gene. This sample is drawn from a study of identifying expanded T cells in peripheral blood. Study-level findings and limits: Over approximately two and four weeks, about 15 and 19 clones changed, versus approximately 1.1 between replicates. Roughly two-week clone count variance significantly increased as total template count grew.

The TCR was taken from a person between 18 and 69 years old in good health. Specimen: blood. The chain joins TRBV4-3 to TRBJ2-5; 15 bases align to TRBD2. CDR3 region: CASSPSGLAGGQETQYF. The CDR3 DNA is TGCGCCAGCAGCCCATCGGGACTAGCGGGGGGACAAGAGACCCAGTACTTC.